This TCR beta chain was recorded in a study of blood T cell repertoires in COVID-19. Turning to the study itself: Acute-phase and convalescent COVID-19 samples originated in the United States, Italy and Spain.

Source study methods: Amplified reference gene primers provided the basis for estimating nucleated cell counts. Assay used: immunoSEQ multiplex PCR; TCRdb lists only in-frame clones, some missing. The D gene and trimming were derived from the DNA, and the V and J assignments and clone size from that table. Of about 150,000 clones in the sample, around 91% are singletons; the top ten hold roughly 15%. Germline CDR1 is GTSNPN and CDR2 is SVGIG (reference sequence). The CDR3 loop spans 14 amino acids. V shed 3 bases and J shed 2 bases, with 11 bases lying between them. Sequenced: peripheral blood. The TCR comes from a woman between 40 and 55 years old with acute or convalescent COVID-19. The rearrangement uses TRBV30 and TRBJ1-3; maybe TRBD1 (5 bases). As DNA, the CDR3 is TGTGCCTGGAGGCATGCGGGGGCTGGAAACACCATATATTTT. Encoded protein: CAWRHAGAGNTIYF.